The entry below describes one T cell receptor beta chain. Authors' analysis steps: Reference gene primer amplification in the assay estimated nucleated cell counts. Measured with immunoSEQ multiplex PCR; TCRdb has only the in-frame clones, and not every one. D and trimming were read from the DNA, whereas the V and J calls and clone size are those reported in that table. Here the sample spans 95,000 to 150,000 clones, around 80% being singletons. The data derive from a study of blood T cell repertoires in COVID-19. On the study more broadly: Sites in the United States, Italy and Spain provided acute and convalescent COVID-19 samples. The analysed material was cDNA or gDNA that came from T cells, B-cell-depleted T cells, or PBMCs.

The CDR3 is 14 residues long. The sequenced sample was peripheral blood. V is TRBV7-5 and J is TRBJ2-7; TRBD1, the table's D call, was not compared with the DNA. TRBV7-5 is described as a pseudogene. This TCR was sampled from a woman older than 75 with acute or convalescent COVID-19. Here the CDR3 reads CARSLNRASYEQYF. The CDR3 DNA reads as TGTGCCAGAAGCTTAAACAGGGCCTCCTACGAGCAGTACTTC.